This TCR beta chain was captured in a study of vaccination and CD4 T cells after COVID-19. The CDR3 length is 15 residues. CDR1 and CDR2 (germline): MNHEY, SMNVEV (reference sequence). V was shortened by 5 bases and J by 0 bases, with 14 bases between the two germline ends. Treatment indicated: approximately 9-day PBMC culture with coronavirus spike peptide pools or control peptides (ViraFEST assay). During the years 2011-2018, before the COVID-19 pandemic, the unexposed donor's CD4+ T cells were collected. This clonotype has just a few counts. Its antigen is undetermined. Cultured CD4+ T cell DNA was sequenced using the Oncomine TCR Beta short-read assay. Genomic DNA was isolated from cultured CD4+ T cells. Each CDR3 protein is one row after TCRdb ran MiXCR on the PCR reads. This table holds 9,000 to 10,000 distinct CDR3 sequences, roughly a third found once.

This receptor was taken from a human donor in good health. The chain links TRBV27 to TRBJ2-7, with D unresolved. Sequencing was carried out using CD4+ T cells from blood, cultured in vitro. The CDR3 nucleotides are TGTGCCAGCAGTCCTTATATTTCCCCCTCCTACGAGCAGTACTTC. Encoded protein: CASSPYISPSYEQYF.